This T cell receptor (beta chain) stems from a study of control samples from healthy donors and cancer patients. V lost 4 bases to trimming and J lost 7 bases, with 14 bases between them. Per germline, CDR1 SGHRS and CDR2 YFSETQ. The CDR3 runs 13 residues. Using immunoSEQ multiplex PCR, the repertoire was profiled, and TCRdb retains in-frame clones only, with some absent. The sample has more than 95,000 clones, around 86% seen once. With regard to this clone: The sample carries other DNA sequences with the same CDR3.

The chain links TRBV5-1 to TRBJ1-1; D is perhaps TRBD1 (6 bases). This sequence originates from a man aged 40-55 years in good health. Material for sequencing was blood. CDR3 nucleotide sequence: TGCGCCAGCAGCCGCGCGGGAGGGGGTGAAGCTTTCTTT. Protein: CASSRAGGGEAFF.